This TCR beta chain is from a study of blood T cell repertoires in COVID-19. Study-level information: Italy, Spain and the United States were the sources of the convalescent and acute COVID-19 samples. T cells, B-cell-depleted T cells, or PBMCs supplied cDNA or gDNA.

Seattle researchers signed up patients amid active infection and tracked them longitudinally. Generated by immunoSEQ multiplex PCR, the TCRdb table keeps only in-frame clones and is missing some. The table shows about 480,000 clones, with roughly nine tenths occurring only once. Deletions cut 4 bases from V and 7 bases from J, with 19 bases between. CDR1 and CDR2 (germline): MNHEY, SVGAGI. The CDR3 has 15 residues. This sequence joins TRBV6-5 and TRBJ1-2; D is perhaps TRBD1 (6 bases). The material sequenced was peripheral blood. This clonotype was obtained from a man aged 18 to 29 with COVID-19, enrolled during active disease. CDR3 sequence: CASSSDRGTTAGYTF. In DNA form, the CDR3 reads TGTGCCAGCAGTTCCGATAGGGGGACCACTGCTGGCTACACCTTC.